Each of the 20 T cell receptor beta chains below was sequenced from the same sample in a study of Graves' ophthalmopathy and Graves' hyperthyroidism. RNA transcripts served as template for amplifying TCR beta CDR3 sequences. The workflow started with a first-round RT-PCR run with HTBI primers and then moved on to a second-round multiplex PCR. Each CDR3 protein is one row after TCRdb ran MiXCR on the multiplex PCR reads. The top ten hold 40% to 45% of the sample, which has about 740,000 distinct CDR3 sequences, around 40% seen once. Sequencing was performed on peripheral blood. Every receptor here comes from an adult man with Graves' ophthalmopathy.

Regarding this clonotype: Given a much more abundant clone one base away, this may be a read error. Likely a read error: the CDR3 ends without its conserved phenylalanine or tryptophan. The CDR3 loop reads CASSEGRGTTEAFL. CDR3 DNA sequence: TGCGCCAGCAGTGAGGGCAGGGGAACCACTGAAGCTTTCCTT. The V and J genes are TRBV10-1 and TRBJ1-1, with D tentatively TRBD1 (6 bases). V shed 2 bases and J shed 4 bases, with 11 bases lying between them. The germline gives CDR1 WNHNN, CDR2 SYGVQD (reference sequence). This CDR3 is built from 14 residues.

This clonotype appeared many times. This sequence joins TRBV7-6 and TRBJ1-1; D gene ambiguous. This CDR3 is 13 amino acids long. Germline-derived CDR1 and CDR2 are SGHVS and FNYEAQ. The ends were cut back, 4 bases at V and 1 base at J, with 7 bases in the middle. The CDR3 coding sequence is TGTGCCAGCAGCTACCGGCCGAACACTGAAGCTTTCTTT. This codes for CASSYRPNTEAFF.

The chain combines TRBV7-2 with TRBJ1-2; 7 nucleotides line up with TRBD1. This CDR3 contains 22 residues. Trimming cost V 1 base and J 4 bases; bases outside gene matches: 27. The germline V gene encodes CDR1 SGHTA and CDR2 FQGNSA. CDR3 bases: TGTGCCAGCAGCTTAGAACCCCTAAGGTCACAGGGGATCTCCTGGTTTGGCTATGGCTACACCTTC. This gives the protein CASSLEPLRSQGISWFGYGYTF.

This clonotype was observed many times. This sequence joins TRBV7-9 and TRBJ2-6; 9 nucleotides align to TRBD1. CDR3 length equals 17 residues. V shed 5 bases, J shed 4 bases, and the junction held 9 bases outside the gene matches. Germline V gene data show CDR1 as SEHNR and CDR2 as FQNEAQ (reference sequence). The CDR3 DNA reads TGTGCCAGCAGCACCCGGGACAGGGTATCCGGGGCCAACGTCCTGACTTTC. Translation gives CASSTRDRVSGANVLTF.

J is TRBJ1-1 and V is TRBV5-1; D ambiguous. The CDR3 is 18 amino acids. V gave up 4 bases and J gave up 1 base, with 23 bases separating them. The germline V gene encodes CDR1 SGHRS and CDR2 YFSETQ. The CDR3: CASSPNVFFIGRNTEAFF. The CDR3 DNA follows: TGCGCCAGCAGCCCAAACGTTTTTTTTATAGGGCGGAACACTGAAGCTTTCTTT.

As concerns this clonotype: A much larger clone sits a single nucleotide away, making a read error possible. The V call is TRBV7-9, the J call TRBJ1-1; 7 positions match TRBD1. The CDR3 has 14 residues. CDR1 is SEHNR and CDR2 is FQNEAQ in the germline V gene (reference sequence). The CDR3 bases are TGTGCCAGCAGCTTACCTACGACAGGGCCTGAAGCTTCCTTT. This codes for CASSLPTTGPEASF.

In this sample, this clonotype turned up many times. The chain employs TRBV15 and TRBJ1-5, with D perhaps matching TRBD1 (6 bases). In germline, CDR1 is LNHNV, CDR2 YYDKDF (reference sequence). This CDR3 is built from 12 residues. V was pared by 6 bases and J by 11 bases, with 14 bases between. The DNA for the CDR3 is TGTGCCACCAGTATGCAGGGGCAGGCCCAGCATTTT. It codes for CATSMQGQAQHF.

This clonotype was observed a single time. A read error may be the cause here, since a much bigger clone is one base away. V and J are TRBV15 and TRBJ2-7; a possible D gene is TRBD1 (5 bases). Germline V gene data show CDR1 as LNHNV and CDR2 as YYDKDF (reference sequence). This CDR3 comprises 17 residues. V was cut by 0 bases and J by 3 bases, with 18 bases left in between. CDR3 sequence: CATSRDRAWGRDYEQYF. The CDR3 DNA follows: TGTGCCACCAGCAGAGATAGGGCATGGGGCAGGGACTACGAGCAGTACTTC.

This clonotype was recorded many times. V is TRBV10-3 and J is TRBJ1-1, with 10 bases that match TRBD1. Germline values: CDR1 ENHRY, CDR2 SYGVKD. With V trimmed by 0 bases and J by 4 bases, 5 bases remained unmatched. This CDR3 spans 16 amino acids. The CDR3 DNA is TGTGCCATCAGTGAGTCGACAGGGGGCGAGGGCACTGAAGCTTTCTTT. It specifies CAISESTGGEGTEAFF.

This clonotype was observed many times. The rearrangement uses TRBV10-3 and TRBJ2-5, with 9 positions matching TRBD2. The V segment lost 6 bases and the J segment 5 bases; nucleotides outside the gene matches: 7. The CDR3 has 14 amino acids. CDR1 is ENHRY, CDR2 SYGVKD, per germline. In DNA form, the CDR3 reads TGTGCCATCAGCGGCGGGGGGGCAGGGGAGACCCAGTACTTC. It specifies CAISGGGAGETQYF.

This clonotype has a count of ten or more. Here the CDR3 reads CASSSTGTETQYF. The CDR3 nucleotides read TGTGCCAGCAGCTCGACAGGAACAGAGACCCAGTACTTC. The chain employs TRBV7-9 and TRBJ2-5; perhaps TRBD1 as D (6 bases). The germline gives CDR1 SEHNR, CDR2 FQNEAQ (reference sequence). The CDR3 is 13 residues long. The V and J ends lost 4 bases and 4 bases respectively, with 10 bases between them. Full variable domain (remainder filled in from reference TRBV7-9 and TRBJ2-5): DTGVSQNPRHKITKRGQNVTFRCDPISEHNRLYWYRQTLGQGPEFLTYFQNEAQLEKSRLLSDRFSAERPKGSFSTLEIQRTEQGDSAMYLCASSSTGTETQYFGPGTRLLVL.

This clonotype was seen at least ten times. The CDR3 nucleotides read TGCAGCGTATTTCCCGACACCGCGGTGGAAGCTTTCTTT. It codes for CSVFPDTAVEAFF. The rearrangement joins TRBV29-1 to TRBJ1-1; D ambiguous. CDR3 length equals 13 residues. V dropped 6 bases and J dropped 8 bases, with 19 bases sitting between them. Germline V CDR1 and CDR2: SQVTM, ANQGSEA. Complete variable domain (other parts from reference TRBV29-1 and TRBJ1-1): SAVISQKPSRDICQRGTSLTIQCQVDSQVTMMFWYRQQPGQSLTLIATANQGSEATYESGFVIDKFPISRPNLTFSTLTVSNMSPEDSSIYLCSVFPDTAVEAFFGQGTRLTVV.

This clonotype was observed once. The chain employs TRBV29-1 and TRBJ1-2; 10 bases line up with TRBD1. The V and J ends lost 4 bases and 7 bases, in that order; junction bases with no gene match: 9. There are 14 residues in the CDR3. Germline CDR1 is SQVTM and CDR2 is ANQGSEA. The CDR3 sequence is CSVVAGQGIRGYTF. The CDR3 DNA reads as TGCAGCGTTGTAGCGGGACAGGGGATTCGTGGCTACACCTTC.

This chain joins TRBV7-9 and TRBJ1-6, with 7 bases matching TRBD1. The CDR3 is 12 amino acids. Unmatched junction bases numbered 4, after V lost 6 bases and J lost 11 bases. Looked up from germline, CDR1 is SEHNR and CDR2 is FQNEAQ (reference sequence). The CDR3: CASSDREAPLHF. Written as DNA, the CDR3 is TGTGCCAGCAGTGACAGGGAAGCACCCCTCCACTTT.

This clonotype has at least ten counts. The rearrangement links TRBV2 to TRBJ1-6, with D perhaps matching TRBD1 (5 bases). Trimming removed 4 bases from V and 7 bases from J, with 14 bases in between. The CDR3 has 15 amino acids. Germline values: CDR1 SNHLY, CDR2 FYNNEI. The CDR3 region is CASSVYRGGNSPLHF. Written as DNA, the CDR3 is TGTGCCAGCAGTGTATACCGGGGCGGGAATTCACCCCTCCACTTT.

This clonotype was detected only a few times. This chain connects TRBV20-1 to TRBJ1-4, with D perhaps matching TRBD1 (6 bases). The CDR3 is 14 amino acids. Deletions cut 0 bases from V and 8 bases from J, with 13 bases between. The germline V gene has CDR1 DFQATT and CDR2 SNEGSKA (reference sequence). The DNA for the CDR3 is TGCAGTGCTAGAGATCTGGCAGGGGACGAAAAACTGTTTTTT. Protein sequence: CSARDLAGDEKLFF.

The rearrangement joins TRBV9 to TRBJ1-6, with TRBD1 as a possible D gene (5 bases). The V gene's germline CDR1 is SGDLS and CDR2 YYNGEE. V lost 3 bases and J lost 13, with 17 bases in between. The CDR3 is 14 amino acids. In nucleotides, the CDR3 is TGTGCCAGCAGCGACCGGGACGGAAATCAGCCCCTCCACTTT. Translation gives CASSDRDGNQPLHF.

This clonotype was counted between two and nine times. The chain is built from TRBV5-4 and TRBJ2-5, with TRBD1 matching over 10 bases. Trimming cost V 0 bases and J 4 bases; bases outside gene matches: 6. CDR1 is SGHNT, CDR2 YYREEE, per germline (reference sequence). CDR3 size: 16 residues. CDR3 sequence: CASSLGGTGVPETQYF. CDR3 nucleotides: TGTGCCAGCAGCTTGGGCGGGACAGGGGTTCCAGAGACCCAGTACTTC.

The genes are TRBV12-3 or TRBV12-4 and TRBJ1-1; D is possibly TRBD1 (5 bases). The length of the CDR3 is 16 residues. Between the trimmed V and J ends, which lost 2 bases and 0 bases, there was a span of 13 bases. The CDR3 spells CASSLSWEGLNTEAFF. The CDR3, as DNA: TGTGCCAGCAGTTTAAGTTGGGAGGGACTGAACACTGAAGCTTTCTTT.

This clonotype was recorded many times. V gene TRBV20-1 combines with J gene TRBJ2-7; TRBD1 matches at 7 bases. Unmatched junction bases numbered 2, after V lost 5 bases and J lost 4 bases. This CDR3 region has 11 residues. Germline lookup yields CDR1 DFQATT and CDR2 SNEGSKA (reference sequence). The chain's CDR3 is CSAPQGYEQYF. The CDR3 DNA reads TGCAGTGCTCCACAGGGGTACGAGCAGTACTTC.